The next 19 T cell receptor beta chains were all read from a single sample in a study of cytomegalovirus exposure and HLA in healthy donors. PCR was performed using 60 Vbeta and 13 Jbeta primers. The assay was immunoSEQ multiplex PCR, and TCRdb's table has in-frame clones only and misses some. The table has 180,000 or so clones, about four fifths seen once. The sequenced material came from PBMCs. These receptors all stem from a man aged 40-55 years in good health and CMV-seronegative.

The chain links TRBV28 to TRBJ2-1; no clear D. This CDR3 spans 14 amino acids. The germline CDR1 and CDR2 sequences are MDHEN and SYDVKM. V lost 3 bases and J lost 12, with 18 bases in between. The CDR3 nucleotides read TGTGCCAGCAGTTTTGCCGCATCCTCCGGTGGGCAGTTCTTC. Protein sequence: CASSFAASSGGQFF.

The chain recombines TRBV5-1 with TRBJ2-5; unclear D gene. The V gene's germline CDR1 is SGHRS and CDR2 YFSETQ. Deletions cut 0 bases from V and 7 bases from J, with 7 bases between. The CDR3 length is 12 residues. The CDR3 region is CASSLDTRTQYF. CDR3 coding DNA: TGCGCCAGCAGCTTGGACACCCGGACCCAGTACTTC.

The rearrangement links TRBV15 to TRBJ1-1; maybe TRBD1 (5 bases). Per the germline V gene, CDR1 is LNHNV and CDR2 is YYDKDF (reference sequence). The CDR3 spans 18 residues. The V end lost 1 base, the J end lost 1 base, and 19 bases lay between the germline ends. For the CDR3, the DNA is TGTGCCACCAGCAGAGGTCTGGGAAGGGGAACGGGGAACACTGAAGCTTTCTTT. Translated, it gives CATSRGLGRGTGNTEAFF.

In this sample, this clone turned up a few times. This chain links TRBV4-1 with TRBJ2-7, with 7 bases aligning to TRBD2. Germline-derived CDR1 and CDR2 are MGHRA and YSYEKL. There are 15 residues in the CDR3. J gave up 1 base and V 5 bases, and 8 bases lay outside the gene matches. Here the CDR3 reads CASSTRGGGSYEQYF. DNA for the CDR3: TGCGCCAGCAGCACCCGGGGCGGGGGATCCTACGAGCAGTACTTC.

This chain joins TRBV6-6 and TRBJ2-1; possibly TRBD2 for D (5 bases). The germline V and J ends were trimmed by 8 bases and 6 bases, with 20 bases remaining between them. The CDR3 spans 15 residues. Germline V lookup: CDR1 MNHNY, CDR2 SVGAGI (reference sequence). The CDR3 loop reads CASLDRTLSGNEQFF. The CDR3 region has the DNA TGTGCCAGCCTAGACCGGACTCTAAGTGGCAATGAGCAGTTCTTC.

This chain uses TRBV5-8 with TRBJ2-2; D may be TRBD2 (5 bases). This CDR3 comprises 16 residues. Germline V gene lookup returns CDR1 SGHTS and CDR2 YDEGEE. V lost 1 base to trimming and J lost 5 bases, with 15 bases between them. CDR3: CASSLSGRGNTGELFF. The CDR3 bases are TGTGCCAGCAGCTTGTCGGGGAGAGGGAATACCGGGGAGCTGTTTTTT.

Only a few counts were recorded for this clone. The chain joins TRBV5-1 to TRBJ1-1; tentatively, D is TRBD1 (5 bases). This CDR3 has 15 amino acids. V was pared by 3 bases and J by 4 bases, with 16 bases between. The V gene's germline CDR1 is SGHRS and CDR2 YFSETQ. CDR3 region: CASSWNRIGSTEAFF. In nucleotides, the CDR3 is TGCGCCAGCAGCTGGAACAGGATAGGAAGCACTGAAGCTTTCTTT.

The rearrangement joins TRBV11-3 to TRBJ2-5, with 10 nucleotides matching TRBD1. The junction had 9 bases not matched to a gene; V was cut back by 5 bases and J by 3 bases. Looked up from germline, CDR1 is SGHNT and CDR2 is YENEEA. CDR3 length equals 16 residues. The CDR3: CASSRRTGGGEETQYF. CDR3 sequence (DNA): TGTGCCAGCAGCCGTCGGACAGGGGGGGGAGAAGAGACCCAGTACTTC.

The chain recombines TRBV14 with TRBJ2-1, with 10 bases identical to TRBD2. CDR3 size: 15 residues. The germline V gene encodes CDR1 SGHDN and CDR2 FVKESK. After removal of 1 base from V and 13 bases from J, the junction contained 10 bases not matched to a gene. The CDR3 bases are TGTGCCAGCAGCCAAGTTTTCTCTAGCGGGGGCATACAGTTCTTC. This gives the protein CASSQVFSSGGIQFF.

The rearrangement joins TRBV14 to TRBJ1-1; a possible D gene is TRBD1 (6 bases). V was cut by 4 bases and J by 1 base, with 16 bases left in between. The length of the CDR3 is 16 residues. Germline V gene data show CDR1 as SGHDN and CDR2 as FVKESK. The CDR3 reads CASSLHTGTRNTEAFF. The CDR3 region has the DNA TGTGCCAGCAGCCTTCACACCGGGACACGGAACACTGAAGCTTTCTTT. Full variable domain (remainder filled in from reference TRBV14 and TRBJ1-1): EAGVTQFPSHSVIEKGQTVTLRCDPISGHDNLYWYRRVMGKEIKFLLHFVKESKQDESGMPNNRFLAERTGGTYSTLKVQPAELEDSGVYFCASSLHTGTRNTEAFFGQGTRLTVV.

The V and J genes are TRBV28 and TRBJ1-2; TRBD1 matches at 8 bases. With V trimmed by 4 bases and J by 4 bases, 11 bases remained unmatched. The CDR3 runs 16 residues. Per the germline V gene, CDR1 is MDHEN and CDR2 is SYDVKM. In nucleotides, the CDR3 is TGTGCCAGCAGTTCCACGATAACAGGGGGGATCTATGGCTACACCTTC. It codes for CASSSTITGGIYGYTF.

The gene calls are TRBV6-4 and TRBJ2-3, with D perhaps matching TRBD2 (6 bases). The CDR3 extends over 15 amino acids. Germline CDR1 and CDR2: MRHNA and SNTAGT. V lost 4 bases and J 0 bases, leaving 11 bases between the germline ends. The CDR3 protein is CASSAIAESTDTQYF. Here the CDR3 DNA reads TGTGCCAGCAGTGCCATAGCGGAAAGCACAGATACGCAGTATTTT.

This sequence joins TRBV11-3 and TRBJ2-7; perhaps TRBD2 as D (6 bases). The germline gives CDR1 SGHNT, CDR2 YENEEA. V was cut by 4 bases and J by 5 bases, with 15 bases left in between. There are 14 residues in the CDR3. The CDR3 loop is CASSSEEGGDEQYF. CDR3 DNA sequence: TGTGCCAGCAGCTCCGAGGAGGGTGGAGACGAGCAGTACTTC.

This sequence joins TRBV9 and TRBJ2-3; tentatively, D is TRBD2 (5 bases). V lost 3 bases to trimming and J lost 2 bases, with 7 bases between them. The CDR3 consists of 13 residues. Looked up from germline, CDR1 is SGDLS and CDR2 is YYNGEE. Written as DNA, the CDR3 is TGTGCCAGCAGCGGACTAACCACAGATACGCAGTATTTT. Protein product: CASSGLTTDTQYF.

The chain carries TRBV7-9 and TRBJ2-7; weak D call: TRBD1 (5 bases). There are 13 residues in the CDR3. CDR1 and CDR2 from the germline V gene are SEHNR and FQNEAQ (reference sequence). V dropped 3 bases and J dropped 1 base, with 7 bases sitting between them. CDR3 in amino acids: CASSLTDSYEQYF. The CDR3 bases are TGTGCCAGCAGCTTGACAGATTCCTACGAGCAGTACTTC.

This chain links TRBV6-1 with TRBJ2-1; 11 bases map to TRBD1. CDR1 and CDR2 from the germline V gene are MNHNS and SASEGT. The ends lost 7 bases at V and 8 bases at J; junction bases unmatched: 7. The CDR3 runs 14 residues. CDR3 sequence reads: CASNRDRGSYEQFF. The CDR3 nucleotides read TGTGCCAGCAACCGGGACAGGGGGTCATATGAGCAGTTCTTC.

The V call is TRBV30, the J call TRBJ1-2; tentatively, D is TRBD1 (5 bases). The V gene's germline CDR1 is GTSNPN and CDR2 SVGIG (reference sequence). This CDR3 has 13 residues. Trimming left V 7 bases short and J 5 bases short, with 17 bases between. Here the CDR3 reads CASSRPGRYGYTF. The CDR3 DNA follows: TGTGCCTCATCACGCCCAGGGCGGTATGGCTACACCTTC.

The V call is TRBV18, the J call TRBJ2-7; 7 positions agree with TRBD2. Looked up from germline, CDR1 is KGHSH and CDR2 is LQKENI. This CDR3 contains 14 residues. Losses at the gene ends were 2 bases for V and 4 bases for J; bases not matched to a gene: 5. The CDR3 sequence: CASSPGGRGYEQYF. The DNA for the CDR3 is TGTGCCAGCTCACCAGGCGGGAGAGGTTACGAGCAGTACTTC.

This clone showed up just once. The rearrangement uses TRBV11-2 and TRBJ2-2, with D possibly matching TRBD1 (5 bases). The germline V and J ends were trimmed by 3 bases and 6 bases, with 11 bases remaining between them. The length of the CDR3 is 14 residues. Germline CDR1 SGHAT, CDR2 FQNNGV. CDR3 sequence: CASSFYRSAGELFF. CDR3 bases: TGTGCCAGCAGCTTTTACAGGTCAGCCGGGGAGCTGTTTTTT. Full variable domain (outside the CDR3, taken from reference TRBV11-2 and TRBJ2-2): EAGVAQSPRYKIIEKRQSVAFWCNPISGHATLYWYQQILGQGPKLLIQFQNNGVVDDSQLPKDRFSAERLKGVDSTLKIQPAKLEDSAVYLCASSFYRSAGELFFGEGSRLTVL.